This T cell receptor beta chain was recovered during a study of T cell repertoires in cytomegalovirus infection (dated by TCRdb to about 2019). About the full investigation: Recently identified HLA-C-restricted CMV epitopes, whose presentation resists viral immunomodulation, were targeted by peptide stimulations together with well-studied HLA-B-restricted epitopes. Donor HLA type was relevant to the analysis, because carriage of CMV infection together with the matching HLA type was indicated by public TCR beta signatures. Overall study outcomes, separate from this receptor: The ex vivo response was dominated by HLA-C-restricted CMV-specific TCR beta clonotypes, which also provided the single most frequent clonotype in two of eight donors. Cumulative frequency of public TCR beta family members discriminated carriers of CMV infection plus the relevant HLA type in this cohort and an independent approximately 370-donor cohort.

This sample was sequenced with an Illumina HiSeq 1500. The raw public data were reprocessed by TCRdb itself: fastp quality trimming at Q25, MiXCR clonotype calling, in-frame beta chains only. Each CDR3 protein appears once, grouped with its most common genes and DNA. The sample table holds roughly 990,000 distinct CDR3 sequences, of which about a third were seen once. 13% of the sample belongs to the ten largest clones. In light of the paper, this sample's treatment or condition label describes: in vitro stimulation with specific CMV peptide epitopes to enrich CMV-specific T cells. Notes on this clonotype: Its recognized antigen is unknown. No clone much larger than this one lies a single base away; base qualities are absent.

The source material was cultured CD8+ T cells from PBMCs, sampled from culture after CMV antigen stimulation. The receptor comes from a human donor in good health (CMV status not recorded). Some clones in this sample may be carry-over from other donors' samples.

The bases read TGTGCCAGCAGTTTGGGTTCAGGGTATAATTCACCCCTCCACTTT. This encodes CASSLGSGYNSPLHF. The V and J genes are TRBV27 and TRBJ1-6, and possibly TRBD1, on 5 matching bases. The CDR3 covers 15 residues, taking in both the cysteine and the phenylalanine. Only the CDR3 part of the read is kept: 45 bases, read in frame from the first base. V lost 3 bases and J lost 4 bases; the stretch between them is 10 bases long. As encoded in the germline V gene (reference sequence), CDR1 is MNHEY while CDR2 is SMNVEV.